This T cell receptor beta chain was recovered during a study of OX40 agonist ivuxolimab in advanced cancers. The wider study: Given to patients was ivuxolimab, an agonistic anti-OX40 (CD134) antibody. Patients with hepatocellular carcinoma, melanoma, renal cell or head and neck cancer made up the dose-escalation patients. The study, taken as a whole, reports: The mean number of expanded clones was higher in CD8+ T cells than in CD4+.

Concerning this clone: No antigen is known for it. The identical CDR3 is also encoded by other nucleotide sequences in the sample.

Baseline, cycle 4 day 1, and cycle 7 day 1 were the blood sampling points. Sequencing used immunoSEQ multiplex PCR; TCRdb keeps in-frame clones, though not all of them. The profile shows roughly 67,000 clones, about 90% of them singletons. This clonotype was sampled from an adult with an advanced solid tumor such as melanoma, head and neck, liver or kidney cancer. The sequences come from CD4+ or CD8+ T cells sorted from blood, collected in a trial of the OX40 agonist ivuxolimab.

The CDR3 loop reads CASSLGGYGYTF. CDR3 DNA: TGTGCCAGCAGCCTAGGGGGGTATGGCTACACCTTC. This chain connects TRBV28 to TRBJ1-2; D perhaps matches TRBD1 (6 bases). The V gene's germline CDR1 is MDHEN and CDR2 SYDVKM. The CDR3 is 12 amino acids. V lost 6 bases and J 5 bases, leaving 10 bases between the germline ends.